A selection of T cell receptor beta chains follows, all from one sample in a study of neurological immune-mediated disorders. TCRdb ran MiXCR on the 5' RACE reads and lists one entry per CDR3 protein. This sample has approximately 82,000 distinct CDR3 sequences; about 12% occur once, and the top ten carry 5%. The sequencing input was PBMCs. These receptors originate from a female donor with HTLV-1-associated myelopathy (HAM/TSP). CDR3s include the opening cysteine and the closing phenylalanine or tryptophan. The D gene is left open where the match is weak. Expanded clones are given a class, and other clones once, few, many or no size at all.

v_gene: TRBV12-3/TRBV12-4
d_gene: TRBD1
abundance: .
j_gene: TRBJ2-2
CDR3nt: TGTGCCACCACGACAGGGGTGAGCACCGGGGAGCTGTTTTTT
CDR3aa: CATTTGVSTGELFF

v_gene: TRBV7-9
d_gene: .
abundance: many
j_gene: TRBJ1-1
CDR3nt: TGTGCCAGCAGCTCGTTCGGTGCCGCCACTGAAGCTTTCTTT
CDR3aa: CASSSFGAATEAFF

v_gene: TRBV5-1
d_gene: .
abundance: many
j_gene: TRBJ2-1
CDR3nt: TGCGCCAGCAGCTTGCGTCCCGAAGGGTCCTACAATGAGCAGTTCTTC
CDR3aa: CASSLRPEGSYNEQFF

v_gene: TRBV5-1
d_gene: .
abundance: .
j_gene: TRBJ1-1
CDR3nt: TGCGCCAGCAGCTTGCGGGGTCACACCAACAGTGGGAACACTGAAGCTTTCTTT
CDR3aa: CASSLRGHTNSGNTEAFF

v_gene: TRBV9
d_gene: .
abundance: many
j_gene: TRBJ2-1
CDR3nt: TGTGCCAGCAGCGTAGGCGGAGGGGCCTCATACAATGAGCAGTTCTTC
CDR3aa: CASSVGGGASYNEQFF

v_gene: TRBV20-1
d_gene: TRBD1
abundance: .
j_gene: TRBJ2-7
CDR3nt: TGCAGTGCTTCACCGGGACAGGGGGCCCACGAGCAGTACTTC
CDR3aa: CSASPGQGAHEQYF

v_gene: TRBV5-1
d_gene: TRBD2
abundance: many
j_gene: TRBJ2-1
CDR3nt: TGCGCCAGCAGCCGGTCCGGGACTAGCAGCCATGAGCAGTTCTTC
CDR3aa: CASSRSGTSSHEQFF

v_gene: TRBV2
d_gene: .
abundance: many
j_gene: TRBJ2-7
CDR3nt: TGTGCCAGCAGTCGGGACCTTAGGGCACTTGACGAGCAGTACTTC
CDR3aa: CASSRDLRALDEQYF

v_gene: TRBV7-3
d_gene: .
abundance: many
j_gene: TRBJ1-5
CDR3nt: TGTGCCAGCAGCTTACAGGGCGGGAATCAGCCCCAGCATTTT
CDR3aa: CASSLQGGNQPQHF

v_gene: TRBV12-3/TRBV12-4
d_gene: .
abundance: many
j_gene: TRBJ1-1
CDR3nt: TGTGCCAGCAGTTTCAGCCACATGAACACTGAAGCTTTCTTT
CDR3aa: CASSFSHMNTEAFF

v_gene: TRBV6-1
d_gene: TRBD2
abundance: .
j_gene: TRBJ2-7
CDR3nt: TGTGCCAGCAGTGAAGACTACCGGGGGGGTTTAAGGGAGTACTTC
CDR3aa: CASSEDYRGGLREYF

v_gene: TRBV7-9
d_gene: .
abundance: few
j_gene: TRBJ2-7
CDR3nt: TGTGCCAGCAGCCCCTTTACCGAGCGCCCATCCTACGAGCAGTACTTC
CDR3aa: CASSPFTERPSYEQYF

v_gene: TRBV10-3
d_gene: .
abundance: many
j_gene: TRBJ2-1
CDR3nt: TGTGCCATCAAAAACGCGGGCTTAGATGAGCAGTTCTTC
CDR3aa: CAIKNAGLDEQFF

v_gene: TRBV28
d_gene: .
abundance: .
j_gene: TRBJ2-3
CDR3nt: TGTGCCAGCAGTTTAGGGGCTCAACGGATGGGTGATACGCAGTATTTT
CDR3aa: CASSLGAQRMGDTQYF

v_gene: TRBV20-1
d_gene: .
abundance: many
j_gene: TRBJ1-2
CDR3nt: TGCAGTGCGCGACTCACAGTAACGAACTATGGCTACACCTTC
CDR3aa: CSARLTVTNYGYTF

v_gene: TRBV5-1
d_gene: .
abundance: many
j_gene: TRBJ2-7
CDR3nt: TGCGCCAGCAGCTTACCCGGGAAGGGCGAGCAGTACTTC
CDR3aa: CASSLPGKGEQYF

v_gene: TRBV5-1
d_gene: .
abundance: many
j_gene: TRBJ2-2
CDR3nt: TGCGCCAGCAGCTTGGCCTCCACCTACGGAGGGGAGCTGTTTTTT
CDR3aa: CASSLASTYGGELFF

v_gene: TRBV18
d_gene: .
abundance: few
j_gene: TRBJ1-5
CDR3nt: TGTGCCAGCTCAAGGACATCAGGTAGTCAGCCCCAGCATTTT
CDR3aa: CASSRTSGSQPQHF

v_gene: TRBV11-3
d_gene: .
abundance: many
j_gene: TRBJ2-2
CDR3nt: TGTGCCAGCAGCCCCGGTAGCAGGGGATACACCGGGGAGCTGTTTTTT
CDR3aa: CASSPGSRGYTGELFF

v_gene: TRBV20-1
d_gene: TRBD2
abundance: many
j_gene: TRBJ2-1
CDR3nt: TGCAGTGCTAGAGATCGGGGGGGGGGAAGCTCCTACAATGAGCAGTTCTTC
CDR3aa: CSARDRGGGSSYNEQFF

v_gene: TRBV5-1
d_gene: TRBD1
abundance: many
j_gene: TRBJ2-7
CDR3nt: TGCGCCAGCAACATGGACAGGGGAAGCAGCGAGCAGTACTTC
CDR3aa: CASNMDRGSSEQYF

v_gene: TRBV5-1
d_gene: .
abundance: .
j_gene: TRBJ2-7
CDR3nt: TGCGCCAGAAGAGGTTTAGTGGTCGAGCAGTACTTC
CDR3aa: CARRGLVVEQYF

v_gene: TRBV7-8
d_gene: .
abundance: many
j_gene: TRBJ2-1
CDR3nt: TGTGCCAGCAGCTCCTTTACTGAGCAGTTCTTC
CDR3aa: CASSSFTEQFF

v_gene: TRBV5-1
d_gene: TRBD1
abundance: many
j_gene: TRBJ2-1
CDR3nt: TGCGCCAGCAGTCATAATGGGCGGACAGGGGACAATGAGCAGTTCTTC
CDR3aa: CASSHNGRTGDNEQFF

v_gene: TRBV4-1
d_gene: .
abundance: .
j_gene: TRBJ1-4
CDR3nt: TGCGCCAGCAGCCTTGGACCCCATACAGGGACTGAAAATCTGTTTTTT
CDR3aa: CASSLGPHTGTENLFF

v_gene: TRBV5-1
d_gene: TRBD1
abundance: many
j_gene: TRBJ2-5
CDR3nt: TGCGCCAGCAGCATCCCGGGACAGAACTTACAAGAGACCCAGTACTTC
CDR3aa: CASSIPGQNLQETQYF

v_gene: TRBV4-2
d_gene: .
abundance: medium-sized
j_gene: TRBJ2-1
CDR3nt: TGTGCCAGCAGCCAAGATCAAGGGAGCTCCTACAATGAGCAGTTCTTC
CDR3aa: CASSQDQGSSYNEQFF

v_gene: TRBV19
d_gene: .
abundance: .
j_gene: TRBJ1-2
CDR3nt: TGTGCCAGTAGTATCAGGTTTCAGGGGTATGGCTACACCTTC
CDR3aa: CASSIRFQGYGYTF

v_gene: TRBV6-5
d_gene: .
abundance: many
j_gene: TRBJ1-6
CDR3nt: TGTGCCAGCAAGAAAGGACGGCTCTATAATTCACCCCTCCACTTT
CDR3aa: CASKKGRLYNSPLHF

v_gene: TRBV10-3
d_gene: TRBD1
abundance: many
j_gene: TRBJ2-1
CDR3nt: TGTGCCATCAGTGAATCCGGGACAGGGCCCGATGAGCAGTTCTTC
CDR3aa: CAISESGTGPDEQFF

v_gene: TRBV2
d_gene: .
abundance: many
j_gene: TRBJ2-1
CDR3nt: TGTGCCAGCAGGCCAACAGGAGTAGACTACAATGAGCAGTTCTTC
CDR3aa: CASRPTGVDYNEQFF

v_gene: TRBV5-8
d_gene: TRBD1
abundance: many
j_gene: TRBJ2-5
CDR3nt: TGTGCCAGCAGCCAAGGACAGGGGGCTTTTCAAGAGACCCAGTACTTC
CDR3aa: CASSQGQGAFQETQYF

v_gene: TRBV5-1
d_gene: TRBD2
abundance: many
j_gene: TRBJ2-1
CDR3nt: TGCGCCAGCAGCTCGGGACTAGCGGGTTTAAATGAGCAGTTCTTC
CDR3aa: CASSSGLAGLNEQFF

v_gene: TRBV27
d_gene: .
abundance: many
j_gene: TRBJ1-5
CDR3nt: TGTCCCAATCAGCCCCAGCATTTT
CDR3aa: CPNQPQHF

v_gene: TRBV5-1
d_gene: .
abundance: .
j_gene: TRBJ2-1
CDR3nt: .
CDR3aa: CASSFYICSLTGGSSYNEQFF

v_gene: TRBV2
d_gene: .
abundance: many
j_gene: TRBJ2-7
CDR3nt: TGTGCCAGCAAGGGGGGCGGGGTAGTCTACGAGCAGTACTTC
CDR3aa: CASKGGGVVYEQYF

v_gene: TRBV6-5
d_gene: .
abundance: many
j_gene: TRBJ1-5
CDR3nt: TGTGCCAGCAGGGAATACGGGGATCAGCCCCAGCATTTT
CDR3aa: CASREYGDQPQHF

v_gene: TRBV9
d_gene: TRBD1
abundance: .
j_gene: TRBJ2-2
CDR3nt: TGTGCCAGCAGCAGAGGGCCGGGACAGGTAGCCGGGGAGCTGTTTTTT
CDR3aa: CASSRGPGQVAGELFF

v_gene: TRBV7-2
d_gene: TRBD2
abundance: many
j_gene: TRBJ2-1
CDR3nt: TGTGCCAGCAGCTCTAGCGGGGACTCCTACAATGAGCAGTTCTTC
CDR3aa: CASSSSGDSYNEQFF

v_gene: TRBV15
d_gene: TRBD1
abundance: many
j_gene: TRBJ2-2
CDR3nt: TGTGCTACCAGCAGAGATTTGGGACAGGGGAGCACCGGGGAGCTGTTTTTT
CDR3aa: CATSRDLGQGSTGELFF

v_gene: TRBV5-6
d_gene: .
abundance: many
j_gene: TRBJ2-2
CDR3nt: TGTGCCAGCAGCTTGGTTCCGTGGGGGGACCCCGACACCGGGGAGCTGTTTTTT
CDR3aa: CASSLVPWGDPDTGELFF

v_gene: TRBV12-3/TRBV12-4
d_gene: TRBD1
abundance: many
j_gene: TRBJ2-1
CDR3nt: TGTGCCAGCAGTCCCTCCGGGGCAGGGGGCTTTAATGAGCAGTTCTTC
CDR3aa: CASSPSGAGGFNEQFF

v_gene: TRBV20-1
d_gene: .
abundance: many
j_gene: TRBJ2-7
CDR3nt: TGCAGTGCTAGAGATTCGCTGGCGCGCTACGAGCAGTACTTC
CDR3aa: CSARDSLARYEQYF

v_gene: TRBV28
d_gene: TRBD1
abundance: many
j_gene: TRBJ1-5
CDR3nt: TGTGCCAGCAGTTTACCACAGGGGGGTAATCAGCCCCAGCATTTT
CDR3aa: CASSLPQGGNQPQHF

v_gene: TRBV12-3/TRBV12-4
d_gene: .
abundance: many
j_gene: TRBJ1-4
CDR3nt: TGTGCCAGCAGACCGGGACAACGGCGTGAAAAACTGTTTTTT
CDR3aa: CASRPGQRREKLFF

v_gene: TRBV12-3/TRBV12-4
d_gene: TRBD1
abundance: many
j_gene: TRBJ2-7
CDR3nt: TGTGCCAGCAGTCCCATCGGACAGGGGGCACGTCGGGAGCAGTACTTC
CDR3aa: CASSPIGQGARREQYF

v_gene: TRBV11-2
d_gene: TRBD1
abundance: many
j_gene: TRBJ2-5
CDR3nt: TGTGCCAGCAGCACAACTCCGGGACAGGTCCAAGAGACCCAGTACTTC
CDR3aa: CASSTTPGQVQETQYF

v_gene: TRBV12-3/TRBV12-4
d_gene: .
abundance: many
j_gene: TRBJ2-3
CDR3nt: TGTGCCAGCAGAGAGAGGGTCCGACATACACGTGCTAGCACAGATACGCAGTATTTT
CDR3aa: CASRERVRHTRASTDTQYF

v_gene: TRBV28
d_gene: .
abundance: many
j_gene: TRBJ1-1
CDR3nt: TGTGCCAGCAGCCGCCGGAGGATCACTGAAGCTTTCTTT
CDR3aa: CASSRRRITEAFF

v_gene: TRBV6-5
d_gene: .
abundance: many
j_gene: TRBJ1-2
CDR3nt: TGTGCCAGCAGGGGAGGAGGTGGGGATCTTCGGGTGTTCTTC
CDR3aa: CASRGGGGDLRVFF

v_gene: TRBV29-1
d_gene: .
abundance: many
j_gene: TRBJ2-1
CDR3nt: TGCAGCGGTACGCAGGGTGGGTCCTACAATGAGCAGTTCTTC
CDR3aa: CSGTQGGSYNEQFF

v_gene: TRBV20-1
d_gene: .
abundance: many
j_gene: TRBJ2-5
CDR3nt: TGCAGTGCTAGAGGGGAACAGGGAGAGACCCAGTACTTC
CDR3aa: CSARGEQGETQYF

v_gene: TRBV3-1
d_gene: .
abundance: many
j_gene: TRBJ2-5
CDR3nt: TGTGCCAGCAGCCAAGGCCAGTCGGAGAGAGAGACCCAGTACTTC
CDR3aa: CASSQGQSERETQYF

v_gene: TRBV9
d_gene: .
abundance: .
j_gene: TRBJ1-1
CDR3nt: TGTGCCAGCAGCGTAAAACCCCGTTGGACTGAAGATTTCTTT
CDR3aa: CASSVKPRWTEDFF

v_gene: TRBV5-5
d_gene: TRBD2
abundance: many
j_gene: TRBJ2-3
CDR3nt: TGTGCCAGCAGCTTGGGTAGGACTAGCGGGAACACAGATACGCAGTATTTT
CDR3aa: CASSLGRTSGNTDTQYF

v_gene: TRBV5-1
d_gene: .
abundance: many
j_gene: TRBJ2-1
CDR3nt: TGCGCCAGCAGCACGGCAGATAGCTCCTACAATGAGCAGTTCTTC
CDR3aa: CASSTADSSYNEQFF

v_gene: TRBV12-3/TRBV12-4
d_gene: TRBD1
abundance: .
j_gene: TRBJ2-5
CDR3nt: TGTGCCAGCAGGCTAGGGGGCGCTGGGGAGACCCAGTACTTC
CDR3aa: CASRLGGAGETQYF

v_gene: TRBV18
d_gene: TRBD1
abundance: many
j_gene: TRBJ2-7
CDR3nt: TGTGCCAGCTCACCCGACAGGGAACCCGAGCAGTACTTC
CDR3aa: CASSPDREPEQYF

v_gene: TRBV15
d_gene: .
abundance: .
j_gene: TRBJ1-2
CDR3nt: TGTGCCACCAGCAGAGATCGCGGAGTCCCGAATTATGGCTACACCTTC
CDR3aa: CATSRDRGVPNYGYTF

v_gene: TRBV5-1
d_gene: .
abundance: many
j_gene: TRBJ2-7
CDR3nt: TGCGCCAGCAGCCCAGGACGCGACTCCTACGAGCAGTACTTC
CDR3aa: CASSPGRDSYEQYF